A single sample is the source of the 17 T cell receptor beta chains below, sequenced in a study of human T cells and chemical hapten exposure. Documented time point: pre-sensitization, week 0. The treatment was: therapeutic diphenylcyclopropenone sensitization with weekly scalp DPC. MiXCR was run by TCRdb on the RACE reads, yielding one entry per CDR3 protein. The sample lists under 100,000 distinct CDR3 sequences; 8.5% were seen once. This sample comprised whole blood, obtained in connection with sensitization to the hapten diphenylcyclopropenone (DPC). The receptors come from a man aged 40-50 years with alopecia areata. Some clones in this sample may be carry-over from other donors' samples.

This clonotype was counted ten times or more. The chain joins TRBV29-1 to TRBJ1-2, with D maybe TRBD1 (6 bases). V was trimmed by 6 bases and J by 6 bases, leaving 14 bases between them. This CDR3 has 12 residues. Germline V gene lookup returns CDR1 SQVTM and CDR2 ANQGSEA. In nucleotides, the CDR3 is TGCAGCGTAACAGGGTCTGGGGATGGCTACACCTTC. Its translation: CSVTGSGDGYTF.

The rearrangement joins TRBV13 to TRBJ2-7, with a weak D call TRBD1 (7 bases). There are 17 residues in the CDR3. V dropped 0 bases and J dropped 0 bases, with 15 bases sitting between them. Germline CDR1 PRHDT, CDR2 FYEKMQ (reference sequence). The DNA of the CDR3 is TGTGCCAGCAGCTTAGGGAAAGGAGGGACAGTCTCCTACGAGCAGTACTTC. It translates to CASSLGKGGTVSYEQYF. The whole variable domain, filled in from reference TRBV13 and TRBJ2-7, reads AAGVIQSPRHLIKEKRETATLKCYPIPRHDTVYWYQQGPGQDPQFLISFYEKMQSDKGSIPDRFSAQQFSDYHSELNMSSLELGDSALYFCASSLGKGGTVSYEQYFGPGTRLTVT.

In this sample, this clonotype turned up many times. The J gene is TRBJ1-2, the V gene TRBV24-1, with TRBD1 as a possible D gene (5 bases). The germline CDR1 and CDR2 sequences are KGHDR and SFDVKD. Trimming removed 4 bases at V and 4 bases at J, with 21 bases between. The length of the CDR3 is 17 residues. The CDR3 bases are TGTGCCACCAGTGACCGGAGGCCGGGGGACCATTTCTATGGCTACACCTTC. This codes for CATSDRRPGDHFYGYTF.

This chain connects TRBV5-4 to TRBJ2-7, with 12 bases identical to TRBD2. J gave up 5 bases and V 0 bases, and 6 bases lay outside the gene matches. The CDR3 has 16 residues. Per the germline V gene, CDR1 is SGHNT and CDR2 is YYREEE (reference sequence). The CDR3 DNA is TGTGCCAGCAGCTTGGTTCTAGCGGGAGGGATGGACGAGCAGTACGTC. Encoded protein: CASSLVLAGGMDEQYV.

This clonotype was counted between two and nine times. V is TRBV10-3 and J is TRBJ2-7, with 12 bases identical to TRBD2. This CDR3 spans 12 amino acids. Germline V gene data show CDR1 as ENHRY and CDR2 as SYGVKD. V lost 10 bases, J lost 3 bases, and 1 base stayed unmatched. The CDR3 sequence is CATTSGGYEQYV. Written as DNA, the CDR3 is TGTGCCACGACTAGCGGGGGCTACGAGCAGTACGTC.

This rearrangement joins TRBV10-3 to TRBJ2-6; TRBD2 agrees at 7 bases. CDR1 ENHRY and CDR2 SYGVKD come from the germline V gene. The CDR3 loop spans 17 amino acids. The J segment lost 4 bases and the V segment lost 4 bases, leaving 10 bases of the junction unmatched. CDR3 in amino acids: CAISVLQGGSGANVLTF. DNA of the CDR3: TGTGCCATCAGTGTGCTGCAGGGAGGGTCCGGGGCCAACGTCCTGACTTTC.

In this sample, this clonotype turned up a few times. CDR3 residues: CASSRQGGSNQPQHF. The DNA of the CDR3 is TGTGCCAGCTCCCGACAGGGCGGAAGCAATCAGCCCCAGCATTTT. The chain recombines TRBV6-5 with TRBJ1-5, with 7 bases aligning to TRBD1. The V segment lost 8 bases and the J segment 1 base; nucleotides outside the gene matches: 8. Germline CDR1 is MNHEY and CDR2 is SVGAGI. The CDR3 extends over 15 amino acids.

The V gene is TRBV10-3, the J gene TRBJ2-3; 9 bases map to TRBD1. The CDR3 has 16 amino acids. Germline values: CDR1 ENHRY, CDR2 SYGVKD. Trimming cost V 4 bases and J 3 bases; bases outside gene matches: 8. The CDR3 loop reads CAISVTQGAWTDTQYF. CDR3 nucleotide sequence: TGTGCCATCAGTGTGACACAGGGGGCATGGACAGATACGCAGTATTTT.

This clonotype was found many times. The chain couples TRBV29-1 to TRBJ2-3; 11 positions agree with TRBD1. Germline values: CDR1 SQVTM, CDR2 ANQGSEA. The CDR3 contains 16 residues. V trimming: 7 bases; J trimming: 0 bases; junction bases outside the gene matches: 9. The CDR3 DNA reads TGCAGCGGGGGGACAGGGGGTCACTATAGCACAGATACGCAGTATTTT. This codes for CSGGTGGHYSTDTQYF.

This clonotype was found many times. The chain uses TRBV27 and TRBJ1-6, with a possible D match to TRBD1 (5 bases). CDR1 is MNHEY and CDR2 is SMNVEV in the germline V gene (reference sequence). CDR3 length equals 17 residues. Trimming stripped 5 bases from V and 0 bases from J, with 14 bases between. The CDR3 region is CASSGDSPSSYNSPLHF. CDR3 nucleotides: TGTGCCAGCAGTGGGGACTCCCCGAGCTCCTATAATTCACCCCTCCACTTT.

CDR3 DNA: TGCAGTGCTAGAGGGTTTACCGGGACCGGTTCACCCCTCCACTTT. The encoded protein is CSARGFTGTGSPLHF. This chain connects TRBV20-1 to TRBJ1-6; possibly TRBD1 for D (5 bases). CDR3 length: 15 residues. V was clipped by 1 base and J by 9 bases, with 16 bases between them. CDR1 and CDR2 (germline): DFQATT, SNEGSKA (reference sequence).

This rearrangement joins TRBV5-8 to TRBJ2-3; no reliable D call. The CDR3 runs to 15 residues. The germline V gene encodes CDR1 SGHTS and CDR2 YDEGEE. Trimming removed 2 bases at V and 1 base at J, with 11 bases between. CDR3: CASSFGPTRTDTQYF. The CDR3 DNA is TGTGCCAGCAGCTTTGGGCCTACCCGCACAGATACGCAGTATTTT.

This chain uses TRBV14 with TRBJ1-2; 7 nucleotides line up with TRBD1. The CDR3 runs 15 residues. V shed 4 bases and J 2 bases; nucleotides not matched to a gene: 7. Per germline, CDR1 SGHDN and CDR2 FVKESK. The CDR3 protein is CASSPGGQLNYGYTF. DNA of the CDR3: TGTGCCAGCAGCCCAGGGGGACAGCTCAACTATGGCTACACCTTC. Using reference TRBV14 and TRBJ1-2 for the parts outside the CDR3, the full variable domain is EAGVTQFPSHSVIEKGQTVTLRCDPISGHDNLYWYRRVMGKEIKFLLHFVKESKQDESGMPNNRFLAERTGGTYSTLKVQPAELEDSGVYFCASSPGGQLNYGYTFGSGTRLTVV.

This chain uses TRBV6-5 with TRBJ2-3; TRBD2 matches at 7 bases. The V and J ends lost 2 bases and 1 base, in that order; junction bases with no gene match: 12. The CDR3 totals 18 residues. Germline V gene sequence: CDR1 MNHEY, CDR2 SVGAGI. The CDR3 DNA sequence: TGTGCCAGCAGTTACCAAGCGAAGGGCGGGAGCGGCACAGATACGCAGTATTTT. It translates to CASSYQAKGGSGTDTQYF.

The V gene is TRBV20-1, the J gene TRBJ2-7, with a possible D match to TRBD2 (7 bases). The CDR3 covers 15 residues. The germline V and J ends were trimmed by 0 bases and 6 bases, with 18 bases remaining between them. Germline values: CDR1 DFQATT, CDR2 SNEGSKA (reference sequence). DNA for the CDR3: TGCAGTGCTAGAGATCCGGTAGGGGGGGCGCCCGAGCAGTACGTC. As protein: CSARDPVGGAPEQYV.

This clonotype was counted at least ten times. The genes are TRBV4-1 and TRBJ1-1; no definite D call. The germline V gene has CDR1 MGHRA and CDR2 YSYEKL. V gave up 1 base and J gave up 1 base, with 7 bases separating them. This CDR3 spans 14 amino acids. The CDR3: CASSQVAGNTEAFF. CDR3 coding DNA: TGCGCCAGCAGCCAAGTAGCGGGGAACACTGAAGCTTTCTTT.

This clonotype was detected many times. The chain links TRBV27 to TRBJ1-5; D gene unclear. Per germline, CDR1 MNHEY and CDR2 SMNVEV (reference sequence). The CDR3 sequence is 16 residues long. The V and J ends lost 7 bases and 2 bases respectively, with 18 bases between them. In nucleotides, the CDR3 is TGTGCCAGCAATCCCTCCGGGGTCATAGGCAATCAGCCCCAGCATTTT. The encoded protein is CASNPSGVIGNQPQHF.